This is a list of T cell receptor beta chains from one sample in a study of identical twins. MiXCR, run by TCRdb on the 5' RACE reads, gives a single entry per CDR3 protein. The sample includes some 460,000 distinct CDR3 sequences, 14% of them seen just once. The same data also went into a second study, on yellow fever vaccine responses in identical twins.

The sequenced sample was CD4+ T cells sorted from blood. The receptors derive from a woman aged 18-30 years in good health. The CDR3 runs from the conserved cysteine through the conserved F or W. Fields, in order: D gene, V gene, J gene, clone size, CDR3 protein, CDR3 DNA. D genes are given only for firm matches. Expanded clones are given a class, and other clones once, few, many or no size at all.

-,TRBV7-2,TRBJ2-7,-,CASNTLRGTHEQYF,TGTGCCAGCAACACGCTGAGGGGAACCCACGAGCAGTACTTC
-,TRBV25-1,TRBJ2-5,many,CASSEWPRSETQYF,TGTGCCAGCAGTGAATGGCCCAGGTCGGAGACCCAGTACTTC
-,TRBV12-5,TRBJ2-1,-,CASGERYEQFF,TGTGCTAGTGGTGAGCGTTATGAGCAGTTCTTC
-,TRBV7-3,TRBJ2-5,many,CASSLGVLETQYF,TGTGCCAGCAGCTTAGGTGTTCTAGAGACCCAGTACTTC
TRBD2,TRBV12-3/TRBV12-4,TRBJ2-7,many,CASSFSGGSYEQYF,TGTGCCAGCAGTTTCAGCGGGGGCTCCTACGAGCAGTACTTC
-,TRBV5-1,TRBJ2-3,-,CATSVTGYTDTQYF,TGCGCCACTTCAGTCACGGGATACACAGATACGCAGTATTTT
TRBD2,TRBV6-1,TRBJ2-2,few,CASSETLRTSGRSGELFF,TGTGCCAGCAGTGAAACCCTTAGGACTAGCGGGAGGAGCGGGGAGCTGTTTTTT
-,TRBV7-9,TRBJ2-7,-,CASGGQGYEQYF,TGTGCCAGCGGGGGGCAGGGTTACGAGCAGTACTTC
-,TRBV28,TRBJ1-1,-,CATYRNLNTEAFF,TGTGCCACCTATAGAAACTTGAACACTGAAGCTTTCTTT
TRBD1,TRBV18,TRBJ1-1,-,CASSGQGATEAFF,TGTGCCAGCTCTGGACAGGGGGCGACTGAAGCTTTCTTT
-,TRBV21-1,TRBJ2-1,-,CASSKETRTSSPRNEQFF,TGTGCCAGCAGCAAAGAAACGAGGACTAGCTCCCCCCGCAATGAGCAGTTCTTC
-,TRBV5-1,TRBJ1-6,many,CASSLHDNSPLHF,TGCGCCAGCAGCTTGCATGATAATTCACCCCTCCACTTT
TRBD1,TRBV28,TRBJ1-2,-,CASSTSDRGGGYTF,TGTGCCAGCAGTACCTCAGACAGGGGAGGCGGCTACACCTTC
TRBD2,TRBV2,TRBJ2-3,few,CASRTRDYLDTQYF,TGTGCCAGTCGGACGAGGGACTACCTGGATACGCAGTATTTT
-,TRBV28,TRBJ2-5,many,CASSSVQGGKETQYF,TGTGCCAGCAGTTCGGTGCAAGGGGGGAAAGAGACCCAGTACTTC
-,TRBV24-1,TRBJ2-3,-,CATSDRGGRPDTQYF,TGTGCCACCAGTGATCGAGGGGGTCGTCCAGATACGCAGTATTTT
-,TRBV18,TRBJ2-7,-,CASSPSQGFHEQYF,TGTGCCAGCTCACCATCCCAGGGGTTCCACGAGCAGTACTTC
-,TRBV3-1,TRBJ2-1,many,CASSPTLGSSYNEQFF,TGTGCCAGCAGCCCTACCTTGGGGAGCTCCTACAATGAGCAGTTCTTC
-,TRBV12-3/TRBV12-4,TRBJ1-3,many,CASSPTGNTIYF,TGTGCCAGCAGCCCGACAGGAAACACCATATATTTT
-,TRBV19,TRBJ2-7,few,CASAGQETSWGEQYF,TGTGCCAGCGCGGGGCAGGAAACTTCCTGGGGCGAGCAGTACTTC
TRBD2,TRBV20-1,TRBJ2-3,-,CSARDRSRGGTDTQYF,TGCAGTGCTAGAGATAGGAGTCGGGGGGGCACAGATACGCAGTATTTT
TRBD1,TRBV28,TRBJ2-2,few,CASSLTGVGTANTGELFF,TGTGCCAGCAGCCTTACAGGGGTCGGGACAGCGAACACCGGGGAGCTGTTTTTT
TRBD2,TRBV12-3/TRBV12-4,TRBJ2-3,-,CASRPKLAGGYDTQYF,TGTGCCAGCAGACCAAAACTAGCGGGGGGATATGATACGCAGTATTTT
-,TRBV20-1,TRBJ2-7,-,CSARDPGSGYEQYF,TGCAGTGCTAGAGATCCAGGTTCAGGGTACGAGCAGTACTTC
-,TRBV7-2,TRBJ1-1,many,CASSLMGQLDTFF,TGTGCCAGCAGCTTAATGGGCCAACTGGACACTTTCTTT
-,TRBV11-2,TRBJ2-3,-,CASSLDGRAQGTDTQYF,TGTGCCAGCAGCTTAGATGGAAGGGCCCAGGGCACAGATACGCAGTATTTT
-,TRBV6-5,TRBJ2-7,many,CASSTPGEQYF,TGTGCCAGCAGTACCCCGGGGGAGCAGTACTTC
TRBD2,TRBV12-3/TRBV12-4,TRBJ2-5,few,CASSITGLAGTQYF,TGTGCCAGCAGTATTACTGGACTAGCGGGGACCCAGTACTTC
-,TRBV7-7,TRBJ2-2,few,CASSMRETGELFF,TGTGCTAGCAGCATGAGGGAAACCGGGGAGCTGTTTTTT
TRBD2,TRBV30,TRBJ2-3,few,CAWTSGTDTQYF,TGTGCCTGGACTAGCGGGACAGATACGCAGTATTTT
TRBD2,TRBV7-8,TRBJ2-3,many,CASSSRTSPTTDTQYF,TGTGCCAGCAGCAGCCGGACTAGCCCCACCACAGATACGCAGTATTTT
-,TRBV5-1,TRBJ2-1,-,CASSLSGGYNEQFF,TGCGCCAGCAGCTTGTCTGGGGGATACAATGAGCAGTTCTTC
TRBD1,TRBV5-5,TRBJ2-3,-,CASSLSQGQGVRNTQYF,TGTGCCAGCAGCTTGTCACAAGGACAGGGGGTTCGAAATACGCAGTATTTT
-,TRBV10-3,TRBJ2-7,few,CAISEYQGMGSEQYF,TGTGCCATCAGTGAGTACCAAGGAATGGGATCCGAGCAGTACTTC
TRBD2,TRBV10-3,TRBJ2-3,-,CAISVRGGAGDTQYF,TGTGCCATCAGTGTTCGCGGGGGGGCGGGAGATACGCAGTATTTT
-,TRBV7-2,TRBJ2-2,few,CASGTRTGELFF,TGTGCCAGCGGGACCAGGACCGGGGAGCTGTTTTTT
TRBD2,TRBV4-3,TRBJ2-1,-,CASSQAGLAGGTNEQFF,TGCGCCAGCAGCCAAGCGGGACTAGCGGGAGGAACAAATGAGCAGTTCTTC
-,TRBV7-2,TRBJ2-1,few,CASRGRAGNNEQFF,TGTGCCAGCCGTGGGAGAGCAGGGAACAATGAGCAGTTCTTC
-,TRBV20-1,TRBJ2-2,few,CSARDLGFSTGELFF,TGCAGTGCTAGAGATTTAGGTTTCTCCACCGGGGAGCTGTTTTTT
TRBD2,TRBV15,TRBJ2-7,few,CATSRVTSSSYEQYF,TGTGCCACCAGTAGGGTGACTAGCAGCTCCTACGAGCAGTACTTC
-,TRBV10-3,TRBJ2-3,-,CASGQTTDTQYF,TGTGCCAGCGGACAGACCACAGATACGCAGTATTTT
TRBD1,TRBV11-2,TRBJ1-6,few,CASSLVGGTVPYLHF,TGTGCCAGCAGCTTAGTAGGGGGGACAGTCCCATACCTCCACTTT
-,TRBV28,TRBJ1-1,-,CAVAAGPLNTEAFF,TGTGCCGTAGCCGCGGGACCGTTGAACACTGAAGCTTTCTTT
-,TRBV3-1,TRBJ2-1,-,CASSQASGYVDEQFF,TGTGCCAGCAGCCAAGCGTCAGGGTATGTCGATGAGCAGTTCTTC
-,TRBV30,TRBJ2-7,many,CAWISAYEQYF,TGTGCCTGGATCTCCGCCTACGAGCAGTACTTC
-,TRBV20-1,TRBJ2-3,many,CSAVPRGLGTDTQYF,TGCAGTGCTGTCCCCAGAGGGCTTGGCACAGATACGCAGTATTTT
TRBD2,TRBV29-1,TRBJ2-7,many,CSVRGLAGRTYEQYF,TGCAGCGTTCGGGGACTAGCGGGAAGGACCTACGAGCAGTACTTC
-,TRBV6-1,TRBJ2-3,few,CASTRGTARDTQYF,TGTGCCAGCACCCGGGGTACCGCCAGAGATACGCAGTATTTT
-,TRBV6-1,TRBJ1-6,few,CASTRGADRPNSPLHF,TGTGCCAGCACCCGAGGGGCCGACAGACCTAATTCACCCCTCCACTTT